This T cell receptor beta chain stems from a study of T-cell memory formation after mild COVID-19. Note on this clonotype: Its antigen is unknown.

TCRdb redid the calling of the 5' RACE reads with MiXCR, one entry per CDR3 protein. Of about 470,000 distinct CDR3 sequences in the sample, around 27% were seen once. Broader study findings: The study found balanced CD4/CD8 in clones contracting day 15 to 85 and a CD4+ lean in later expanders. Cross-reactive memory apparently joined, as some responding clones appeared in pre-infection memory.

The material sequenced was PBMCs or a T cell subset sorted from them (not recorded which). The receptor was isolated from an adult woman who had mild COVID-19 (a few samples of this study predate the infection). Cell type and time point are not known.

The CDR3 loop is CASNAAGTMGDTQYF. Written as DNA, the CDR3 is TGTGCCAGCAATGCTGCCGGGACCATGGGAGATACGCAGTATTTT. The chain couples TRBV3-1 to TRBJ2-3; TRBD1 or TRBD2 may be the D gene (5 bases each). V was cut by 7 bases and J by 5 bases, with 19 bases left in between. Germline-derived CDR1 and CDR2 are LGHDT and YNNKEL (reference sequence). This CDR3 comprises 15 residues.